Shown below are 14 T cell receptor beta chains from a single sample sequenced in a study of T cells in Graves' hyperthyroidism and ophthalmopathy. Using RNA transcripts as the source, TCR beta CDR3 regions were amplified. The study used the HTBI primer set for a first-round RT-PCR of the TCR CDR3. TCRdb itself ran the multiplex PCR reads through MiXCR, one entry per CDR3 protein. The data hold about 620,000 distinct CDR3 sequences, with about 17% observed a single time. Source material: blood. These receptors originate from a woman under 40 with Graves' hyperthyroidism.

This clonotype was seen once. This chain links TRBV12-3 or TRBV12-4 with TRBJ2-2, with a tentative D call TRBD2 (6 bases). This CDR3 has 14 amino acids. Trimming pared 3 bases from V and 10 bases from J, leaving 15 bases between. CDR3 in amino acids: CASSLEVGGLELFF. As DNA, the CDR3 is TGTGCCAGCAGTTTGGAAGTGGGAGGTTTGGAGCTGTTTTTT.

A remark on this clonotype: A much more abundant neighbour one base away suggests this may be a read error. This chain uses TRBV5-5 with TRBJ2-1, with TRBD1 identical over 8 bases. V lost 5 bases, J lost 8 bases, and 18 bases stayed unmatched. CDR1 is SGHKS, CDR2 YYEKEE, per germline (reference sequence). The CDR3 consists of 17 residues. The CDR3 loop reads CASSLWGELNRGDEQFF. The CDR3 DNA reads TGTGCCAGCAGTTTGTGGGGTGAATTAAACAGGGGGGATGAGCAGTTCTTC.

The V call is TRBV25-1, the J call TRBJ2-3; D uncertain. There are 13 residues in the CDR3. The V and J ends lost 4 bases and 0 bases respectively, with 5 bases between them. Per the germline V gene, CDR1 is MGHDK and CDR2 is SYGVNS. The CDR3 reads CASSVQSTDTQYF. The DNA of the CDR3 is TGTGCCAGCAGTGTCCAGAGCACAGATACGCAGTATTTT. Based on the CDR3 plus reference TRBV25-1 and TRBJ2-3, the full variable domain is EADIYQTPRYLVIGTGKKITLECSQTMGHDKMYWYQQDPGMELHLIHYSYGVNSTEKGDLSSESTVSRIRTEHFPLTLESARPSHTSQYLCASSVQSTDTQYFGPGTRLTVL.

This clonotype was recorded at least ten times. J is TRBJ2-7 and V is TRBV2; tentatively, D is TRBD1 or TRBD2 (5 bases each). The germline gives CDR1 SNHLY, CDR2 FYNNEI. The length of the CDR3 is 19 residues. V dropped 3 bases and J dropped 2 bases, with 26 bases sitting between them. In DNA form, the CDR3 reads TGTGCCAGCAGTGAGTACGGGACGGGTCTGACCCCTGGAACCTACGAGCAGTACTTC. It specifies CASSEYGTGLTPGTYEQYF.

This clonotype was observed many times. The chain uses TRBV20-1 and TRBJ2-7; 8 bases align to TRBD2. The CDR3 contains 14 residues. Germline CDR1 is DFQATT and CDR2 is SNEGSKA (reference sequence). Trimming at V came to 5 bases and at J to 5 bases, leaving 11 bases not matched to a gene. CDR3 in DNA: TGCAGTGCTCCACCCCGACTAGCGAGGGACGAGCAGTACTTC. As protein: CSAPPRLARDEQYF.

This clonotype came up many times. The rearrangement uses TRBV28 and TRBJ2-4, with 11 bases fitting TRBD1. V was pared by 6 bases and J by 0 bases, with 4 bases of the junction left unmatched. Germline CDR1 is MDHEN and CDR2 is SYDVKM. This CDR3 contains 16 residues. The CDR3 bases are TGTGCCAGCAGGCGCGGGACAGGGGGAGCCAAAAACATTCAGTACTTC. Translating gives CASRRGTGGAKNIQYF.

This clonotype was counted ten times or more. This chain connects TRBV30 to TRBJ2-2; D is possibly TRBD2 (5 bases). The germline V and J ends were trimmed by 4 bases and 5 bases, with 14 bases remaining between them. Germline V gene sequence: CDR1 GTSNPN, CDR2 SVGIG (reference sequence). This CDR3 spans 14 amino acids. The CDR3 reads CAWKMTGGTGELFF. As DNA, the CDR3 is TGTGCCTGGAAAATGACCGGCGGGACCGGGGAGCTGTTTTTT.

This clonotype appeared a few times. The chain employs TRBV10-3 and TRBJ1-5; 9 bases are shared with TRBD1. The V gene's germline CDR1 is ENHRY and CDR2 SYGVKD. CDR3 length: 16 residues. V shed 0 bases, J shed 3 bases, and the junction held 3 bases outside the gene matches. The CDR3 DNA reads TGTGCCATCAGTGAGTCGTGGGACAGGGCCAATCAGCCCCAGCATTTT. Protein: CAISESWDRANQPQHF.

The table lists this clonotype with a few counts. The chain combines TRBV15 with TRBJ1-2; a possible D gene is TRBD1 (5 bases). Germline loops: CDR1 LNHNV, CDR2 YYDKDF (reference sequence). The CDR3 runs to 14 residues. V was cut by 1 base and J by 2 bases, with 8 bases left in between. CDR3 amino acids: CATSRAGANYGYTF. The CDR3 nucleotides read TGTGCCACCAGCAGAGCTGGGGCCAACTATGGCTACACCTTC. Complete variable domain (other parts from reference TRBV15 and TRBJ1-2): DAMVIQNPRYQVTQFGKPVTLSCSQTLNHNVMYWYQQKSSQAPKLLFHYYDKDFNNEADTPDNFQSRRPNTSFCFLDIRSPGLGDTAMYLCATSRAGANYGYTFGSGTRLTVV.

This chain uses TRBV4-2 with TRBJ2-6; D not certain. CDR1 and CDR2 (germline): LGHNA, YNFKEQ. V was cut by 0 bases and J by 3 bases, with 6 bases left in between. This CDR3 is 15 amino acids long. The CDR3 nucleotides read TGTGCCAGCAGCCAAGAAGGGATTGGGGCCAACGTCCTGACTTTC. Residues: CASSQEGIGANVLTF.

Of note for this clonotype: A much larger clone lies a single base off, so this may be a read error. The chain combines TRBV11-2 with TRBJ2-7; no firm D call. The CDR3 spans 15 residues. Germline V gene data show CDR1 as SGHAT and CDR2 as FQNNGV. The CDR3 DNA sequence: TGTGCCAACAGCTTAGAGCTCAGTCACTCCTACGAGCAGTACTTC. It encodes CANSLELSHSYEQYF.

This clonotype showed up many times. This chain joins TRBV28 and TRBJ2-1; no clear D. Germline V gene data show CDR1 as MDHEN and CDR2 as SYDVKM. V was shortened by 2 bases and J by 9 bases, with 11 bases between the two germline ends. The CDR3 runs to 13 residues. The CDR3 loop is CASSLVSDGEQFF. The CDR3 coding sequence is TGTGCCAGCAGTTTAGTATCGGACGGTGAGCAGTTCTTC.

This clonotype has a count of ten or more. The chain has TRBV15 and TRBJ2-5; D is ambiguous. V was clipped by 0 bases and J by 7 bases, with 15 bases between them. The CDR3 contains 15 residues. From germline, CDR1 is LNHNV and CDR2 YYDKDF (reference sequence). CDR3 in DNA: TGTGCCACCAGCAGAGAAGCCACAGCACTATGGACCCAGTACTTC. The encoded protein is CATSREATALWTQYF.

This clonotype came up many times. The chain employs TRBV30 and TRBJ1-2; D is perhaps TRBD1 (5 bases). This CDR3 is built from 13 residues. Germline CDR1 GTSNPN, CDR2 SVGIG (reference sequence). The V and J ends lost 5 bases and 4 bases respectively, with 14 bases between them. The chain's CDR3 is CAWEGSRFYGYTF. The CDR3 DNA reads TGTGCCTGGGAGGGGAGCAGGTTCTATGGCTACACCTTC.